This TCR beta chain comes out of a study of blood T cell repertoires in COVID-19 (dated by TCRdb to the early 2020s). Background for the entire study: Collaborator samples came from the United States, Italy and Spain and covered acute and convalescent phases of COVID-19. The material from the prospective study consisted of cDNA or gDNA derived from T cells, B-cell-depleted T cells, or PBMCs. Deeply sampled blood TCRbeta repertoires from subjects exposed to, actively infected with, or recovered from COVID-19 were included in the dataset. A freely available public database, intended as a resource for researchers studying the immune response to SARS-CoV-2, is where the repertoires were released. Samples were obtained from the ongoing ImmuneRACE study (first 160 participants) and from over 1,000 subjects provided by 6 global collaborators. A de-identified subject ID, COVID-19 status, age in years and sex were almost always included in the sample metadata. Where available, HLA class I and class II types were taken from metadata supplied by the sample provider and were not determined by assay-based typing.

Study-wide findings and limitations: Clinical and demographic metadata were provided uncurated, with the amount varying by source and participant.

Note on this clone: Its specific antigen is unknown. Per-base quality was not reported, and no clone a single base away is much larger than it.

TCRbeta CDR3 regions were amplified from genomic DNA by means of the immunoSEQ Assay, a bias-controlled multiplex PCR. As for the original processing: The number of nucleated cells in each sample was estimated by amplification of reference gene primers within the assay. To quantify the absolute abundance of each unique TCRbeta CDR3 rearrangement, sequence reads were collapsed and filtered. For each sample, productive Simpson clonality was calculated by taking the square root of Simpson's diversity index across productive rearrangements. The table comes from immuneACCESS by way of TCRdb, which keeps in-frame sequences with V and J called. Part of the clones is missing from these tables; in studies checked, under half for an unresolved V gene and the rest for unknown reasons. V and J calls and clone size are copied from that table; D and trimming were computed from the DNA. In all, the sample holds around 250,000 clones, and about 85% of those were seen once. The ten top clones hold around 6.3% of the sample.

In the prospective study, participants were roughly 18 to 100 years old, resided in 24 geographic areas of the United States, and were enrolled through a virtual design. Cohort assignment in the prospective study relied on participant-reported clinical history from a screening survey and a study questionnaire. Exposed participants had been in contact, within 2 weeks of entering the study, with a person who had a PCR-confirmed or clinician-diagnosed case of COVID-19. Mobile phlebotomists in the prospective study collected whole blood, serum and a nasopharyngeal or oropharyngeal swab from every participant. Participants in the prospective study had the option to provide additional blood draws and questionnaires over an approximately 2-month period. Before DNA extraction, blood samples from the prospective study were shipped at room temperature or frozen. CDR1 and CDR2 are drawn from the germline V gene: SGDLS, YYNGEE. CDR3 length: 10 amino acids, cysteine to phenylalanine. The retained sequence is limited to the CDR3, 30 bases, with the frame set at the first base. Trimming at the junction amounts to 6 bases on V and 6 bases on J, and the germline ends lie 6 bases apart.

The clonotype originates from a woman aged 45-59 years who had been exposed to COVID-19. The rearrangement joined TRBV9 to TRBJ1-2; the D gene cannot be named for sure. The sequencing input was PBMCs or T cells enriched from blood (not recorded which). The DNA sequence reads TGTGCCAGCAAGAGGGATGGCTACACCTTC. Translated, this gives CASKRDGYTF. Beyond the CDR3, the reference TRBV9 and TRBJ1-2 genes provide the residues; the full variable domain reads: DSGVTQTPKHLITATGQRVTLRCSPRSGDLSVYWYQQSLDQGLQFLIQYYNGEERAKGNILERFSAQQFPDLHSELNLSSLELGDSALYFCASKRDGYTFGSGTRLTVV.